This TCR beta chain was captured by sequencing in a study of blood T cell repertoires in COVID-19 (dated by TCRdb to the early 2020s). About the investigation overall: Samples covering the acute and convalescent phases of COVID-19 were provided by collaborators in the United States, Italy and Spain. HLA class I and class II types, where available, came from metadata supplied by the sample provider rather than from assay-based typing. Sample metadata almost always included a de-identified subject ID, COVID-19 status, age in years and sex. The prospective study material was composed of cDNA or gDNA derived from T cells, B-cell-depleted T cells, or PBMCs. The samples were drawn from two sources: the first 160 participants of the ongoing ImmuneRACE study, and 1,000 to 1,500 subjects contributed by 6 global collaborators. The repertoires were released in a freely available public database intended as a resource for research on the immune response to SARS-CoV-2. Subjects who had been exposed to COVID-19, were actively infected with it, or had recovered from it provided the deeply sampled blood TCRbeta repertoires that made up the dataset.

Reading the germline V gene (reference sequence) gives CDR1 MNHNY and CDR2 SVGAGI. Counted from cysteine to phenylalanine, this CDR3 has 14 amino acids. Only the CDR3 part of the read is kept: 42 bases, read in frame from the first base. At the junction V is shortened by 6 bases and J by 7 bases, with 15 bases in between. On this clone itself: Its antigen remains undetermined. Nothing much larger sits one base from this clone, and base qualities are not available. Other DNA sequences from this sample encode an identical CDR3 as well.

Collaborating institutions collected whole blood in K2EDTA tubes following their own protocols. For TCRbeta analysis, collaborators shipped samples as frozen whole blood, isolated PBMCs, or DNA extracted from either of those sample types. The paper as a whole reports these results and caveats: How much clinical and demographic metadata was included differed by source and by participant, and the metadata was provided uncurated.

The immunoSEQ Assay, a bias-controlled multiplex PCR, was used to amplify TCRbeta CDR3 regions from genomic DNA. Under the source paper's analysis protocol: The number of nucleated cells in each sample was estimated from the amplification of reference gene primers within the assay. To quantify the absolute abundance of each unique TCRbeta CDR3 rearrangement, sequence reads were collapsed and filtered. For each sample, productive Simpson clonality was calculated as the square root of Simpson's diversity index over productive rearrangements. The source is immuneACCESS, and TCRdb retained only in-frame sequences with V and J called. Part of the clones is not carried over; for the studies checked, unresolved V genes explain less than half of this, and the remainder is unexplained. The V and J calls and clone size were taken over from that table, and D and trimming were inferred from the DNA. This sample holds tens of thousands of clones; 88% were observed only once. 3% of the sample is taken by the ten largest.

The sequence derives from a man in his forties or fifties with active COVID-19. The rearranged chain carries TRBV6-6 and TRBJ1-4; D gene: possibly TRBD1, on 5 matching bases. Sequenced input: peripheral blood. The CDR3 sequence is CASRGQGRVEKLFF. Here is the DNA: TGTGCCAGCAGAGGTCAGGGAAGGGTTGAAAAACTGTTTTTT.